The subject of this entry is one T cell receptor beta chain. Each CDR3 protein gets one entry after TCRdb re-called the reads with MiXCR. The repertoire has some 680,000 distinct CDR3 sequences, roughly a third of them found once; the top ten carry around 3%. The CDR3 has 14 residues. Germline V gives CDR1 SGHVT, CDR2 SQSDAQ. V lost 5 bases and J lost 4, with 13 bases in between. The entry originates in a study of T cell repertoires in cytomegalovirus infection. The receptor was isolated from a human donor in good health (CMV status not recorded). Some clones in this sample may be carry-over from other donors' samples. Sample: PBMCs. V usage is TRBV7-4 and J usage is TRBJ2-3, with D perhaps being TRBD1 or TRBD2 (5 bases each). The CDR3 here is CASSPRGRPDTQYF. DNA of the CDR3: TGTGCCAGCAGCCCCCGGGGACGACCAGATACGCAGTATTTT.